One sample yielded the 18 T cell receptor beta chains listed below, sequenced in a study of identical twins. TCRdb recomputed calls from the 5' RACE reads with MiXCR, one row per CDR3 protein. The sample lists 690,000 or so distinct CDR3 sequences; around 8.6% were seen once. The sample was also reused in another study, on yellow fever vaccine responses in identical twins.

Material for sequencing was PBMCs. The origin of the receptors is a woman younger than 35 in good health.

CDR3 coding DNA: TGTGCCAGCACCGTAGGGACTAGCGTTTACTACGAGCAGTACTTC. Residues: CASTVGTSVYYEQYF. This chain uses TRBV7-2 with TRBJ2-7; 10 nucleotides line up with TRBD2. V lost 7 bases and J lost 3; bases outside the gene matches: 9. Germline V gives CDR1 SGHTA, CDR2 FQGNSA. The CDR3 runs 15 residues.

This clonotype has only a few counts. This chain connects TRBV12-3 or TRBV12-4 to TRBJ2-2; no reliable D call. This CDR3 comprises 15 residues. V was trimmed by 4 bases and J by 5 bases, leaving 14 bases between them. The CDR3 sequence is CASSYSSGWTGELFF. DNA of the CDR3: TGTGCCAGCAGTTATAGCTCCGGGTGGACCGGGGAGCTGTTTTTT.

This clonotype showed up just a few times. The chain combines TRBV12-3 or TRBV12-4 with TRBJ2-1, with 8 bases matching TRBD1. Germline trimming cut 1 base from V and 6 bases from J; bases unmatched to any gene: 8. The CDR3 is made up of 16 amino acids. In nucleotides, the CDR3 is TGTGCCAGCAGTTTAGACAGGGGGGACAGAATCAATGAGCAGTTCTTC. This translates into CASSLDRGDRINEQFF.

In this sample, this clonotype turned up a few times. V and J are TRBV24-1 and TRBJ2-5, with D perhaps TRBD1 (6 bases). Germline CDR1 is KGHDR and CDR2 is SFDVKD. This CDR3 spans 13 amino acids. V was shortened by 2 bases and J by 5 bases, with 8 bases between the two germline ends. The chain's CDR3 is CATSDYRVETQYF. The CDR3 DNA reads as TGTGCCACCAGTGATTACAGGGTGGAGACCCAGTACTTC.

This clonotype appeared a few times. V gene TRBV7-2 combines with J gene TRBJ2-4, with D perhaps matching TRBD1 (5 bases). This CDR3 region has 17 residues. The V end lost 1 base, the J end lost 0 bases, and 13 bases lay between the germline ends. Per the germline V gene, CDR1 is SGHTA and CDR2 is FQGNSA. CDR3 sequence (DNA): TGTGCCAGCAGCTTAGTGGCAGGGCCCGAAGCCAAAAACATTCAGTACTTC. Its translation is CASSLVAGPEAKNIQYF.

The V and J genes are TRBV4-3 and TRBJ2-4; D perhaps matches TRBD1 (6 bases). The CDR3 is made up of 12 amino acids. Germline V gives CDR1 LGHNA, CDR2 YSLEER. Trimming removed 5 bases at V and 13 bases at J, with 15 bases between. The CDR3 nucleotides are TGCGCCAGCAGCGGGCTAGACAGGCGGCAGTACTTC. It encodes CASSGLDRRQYF.

This clonotype has only a few counts. V usage is TRBV7-9 and J usage is TRBJ1-5; D is unclear. Germline CDR1 and CDR2: SEHNR and FQNEAQ (reference sequence). Trimming took 1 base from V and 9 from J, leaving 7 bases between them. This CDR3 has 12 residues. DNA of the CDR3: TGTGCCAGCAGCTTAGAGTTGGGGCCCCAGCATTTT. Protein: CASSLELGPQHF.

This clonotype was picked up a small number of times. This rearrangement joins TRBV6-5 to TRBJ2-5, with D perhaps matching TRBD1 (5 bases). Germline V gene sequence: CDR1 MNHEY, CDR2 SVGAGI. V lost 0 bases, J lost 0 bases, and 17 bases lay in between. The length of the CDR3 is 18 residues. CDR3 sequence (DNA): TGTGCCAGCAGTTACTCGGGTCGGCGGACAAACGACCAAGAGACCCAGTACTTC. Its protein is CASSYSGRRTNDQETQYF.

Ten or more counts support this clonotype. The V call is TRBV12-3 or TRBV12-4, the J call TRBJ2-5, with TRBD1 matching 10 bases. After removal of 10 bases from V and 3 bases from J, the junction contained 2 bases not matched to a gene. CDR3 size: 12 residues. CDR3 nucleotides: TGTGCCACTGGGACAGGGGAAGAGACCCAGTACTTC. Residues: CATGTGEETQYF.

The CDR3, as DNA: TGTGCCAGCAGCTTTGGGACTAGCGGGACGAAAAATGAGCAGTTCTTC. This codes for CASSFGTSGTKNEQFF. The chain carries TRBV7-2 and TRBJ2-1; 13 bases agree with TRBD2. The germline CDR1 and CDR2 sequences are SGHTA and FQGNSA. The CDR3 runs 16 residues. V gave up 3 bases and J gave up 7 bases; unmatched junction bases: 6.

This clonotype has just a few counts. The chain joins TRBV7-9 to TRBJ2-7, with D possibly matching TRBD1 (5 bases). Germline V gene lookup returns CDR1 SEHNR and CDR2 FQNEAQ (reference sequence). CDR3 length: 14 amino acids. The V end was cut by 5 bases, the J end by 3 bases, with 14 bases between. The CDR3 DNA sequence: TGTGCCAGCAGCCCAAGGAGACAGAGCTACGAGCAGTACTTC. It is translated as CASSPRRQSYEQYF.

The gene calls are TRBV5-1 and TRBJ2-1, with 13 bases aligning to TRBD2. Germline-derived CDR1 and CDR2 are SGHRS and YFSETQ. The CDR3 loop spans 15 amino acids. V was clipped by 2 bases and J by 6 bases; unmatched bases: 2. The CDR3 sequence: CASSFGLAGANEQFF. The CDR3 nucleotides are TGCGCCAGCAGCTTTGGACTAGCGGGGGCCAATGAGCAGTTCTTC.

This clonotype has at least ten counts. This chain's CDR3 is CASSVRGQGTDTQYF. In DNA form, the CDR3 reads TGTGCCAGCAGTGTCAGGGGGCAGGGCACAGATACGCAGTATTTT. V is TRBV12-3 or TRBV12-4 and J is TRBJ2-3, with 8 bases lining up with TRBD1. Trimming took 5 bases from V and 1 from J; bases not matched to a gene: 5. The CDR3 has 15 residues.

This clonotype was observed at least ten times. This sequence joins TRBV12-3 or TRBV12-4 and TRBJ1-1; D is unclear. V was clipped by 0 bases and J by 0 bases, with 8 bases between them. CDR3 length: 15 residues. CDR3 amino acids: CASSLAGRLNTEAFF. The CDR3 coding sequence is TGTGCCAGCAGTTTAGCAGGACGTTTGAACACTGAAGCTTTCTTT.

The V gene is TRBV27, the J gene TRBJ1-5; D is unclear. The ends were cut back, 1 base at V and 0 bases at J, with 7 bases in the middle. Germline loops: CDR1 MNHEY, CDR2 SMNVEV (reference sequence). The CDR3 spans 15 residues. The CDR3 DNA follows: TGTGCCAGCAGTTTATGGCAAAATAGCAATCAGCCCCAGCATTTT. Translation: CASSLWQNSNQPQHF.

This clonotype occurred a few times. The chain links TRBV30 to TRBJ2-6; a possible D gene is TRBD1 (5 bases). CDR1 GTSNPN and CDR2 SVGIG come from the germline V gene (reference sequence). V was trimmed by 1 base and J by 4 bases, leaving 5 bases between them. This CDR3 is built from 13 residues. The CDR3 protein is CAWSGTGANVLTF. The CDR3 DNA is TGTGCCTGGAGTGGGACAGGGGCCAACGTCCTGACTTTC.

The chain joins TRBV6-2 or TRBV6-3 to TRBJ1-1; possibly TRBD1 for D (6 bases). The germline V gene encodes CDR1 MNHEY and CDR2 SVGEGT. The CDR3 loop spans 14 amino acids. V was clipped by 6 bases and J by 4 bases, with 15 bases between them. CDR3 residues: CASSYGGKGTEAFF. DNA for the CDR3: TGTGCCAGCAGCTACGGGGGCAAGGGCACTGAAGCTTTCTTT.

The chain recombines TRBV20-1 with TRBJ2-5; a weak D match, TRBD1 (5 bases). Trimming cost V 6 bases and J 1 base, with 12 bases left between them. Germline V CDR1 and CDR2: DFQATT, SNEGSKA (reference sequence). This CDR3 is built from 13 residues. CDR3: CSATTDAQETQYF. The CDR3 coding sequence is TGCAGTGCCACGACAGACGCCCAAGAGACCCAGTACTTC.